This TCR beta chain is drawn from a study of identical twins. Study-wide points: Beta out-of-frame sequences displayed a weaker excess of sharing between twins.

Details on this clonotype: The antigen remains undetermined.

Template switching added a universal primer binding site, and final cDNA carried unique molecular identifiers. TCRdb re-called the 5' RACE reads through MiXCR, storing one row per CDR3 protein. The data contain 500,000 to 650,000 distinct CDR3 sequences, 20% to 25% of them singletons. The V gene lost 5 bases and the J gene lost 0 bases, with 11 bases spanning the gap. This CDR3 contains 14 residues. Germline loops: CDR1 SQVTM, CDR2 ANQGSEA. The data were also submitted as part of a second study, on yellow fever vaccine responses in identical twins.

The chain links TRBV29-1 to TRBJ2-1; possibly TRBD2 for D (5 bases). The sequenced material came from CD4+ T cells sorted from blood. The receptor was isolated from a woman between 18 and 29 years old in good health. The CDR3 sequence is CSVSGFSSYNEQFF. In DNA form, the CDR3 reads TGCAGCGTTAGCGGTTTTAGCTCCTACAATGAGCAGTTCTTC.